This T cell receptor beta chain was recorded in a study of shared clonotypes between healthy human individuals. Using immunoSEQ multiplex PCR, the repertoire was profiled, and TCRdb retains in-frame clones only, with some absent. Among roughly 2 million clones listed, approximately 94% were seen once. The CDR3 extends over 14 amino acids. Between the trimmed V and J ends, which lost 5 bases and 0 bases, there was a span of 7 bases. CDR1 MNHEY and CDR2 SVGAGI come from the germline V gene. Naive-designated CD8 cells lacked CD45RO, were positively enriched for CCR7, and omitted terminally differentiated effector memory CD45RA+ cells. All of the donors resided in Nashville, Tennessee, and each was a Caucasian adult. In regard to this clone: Its antigen is undetermined.

Study-level results: Generally, naive subsets (rather than memory subsets) showed larger estimated richness.

Sequenced input: naive CD8+ T cells sorted from blood. V usage is TRBV6-5 and J usage is TRBJ1-4; no clear D gene. This receptor was obtained from a man between 18 and 29 years old in good health. The CDR3 spells CASSPIPTNEKLFF. CDR3 bases: TGTGCCAGCAGTCCAATCCCAACTAATGAAAAACTGTTTTTT.